The clone carrying this T cell receptor beta chain turned up a few times. TCRdb independently ran MiXCR on the RT-PCR reads; one entry per CDR3 protein. The data hold almost 700,000 distinct CDR3 sequences, with about 14% observed a single time. V lost 0 bases and J 5 bases, leaving 11 bases between the germline ends. Germline lookup yields CDR1 SGHNT and CDR2 YYREEE (reference sequence). CDR3 size: 15 residues. This chain uses TRBV5-4 with TRBJ2-2; tentative D call: TRBD1 (5 bases). This clonotype was sampled from a female donor in good health, serving as a healthy control. Sequencing was performed on memory CD4+ T cells from blood. The CDR3 protein is CASSLEGRATGELFF. CDR3 DNA sequence: TGTGCCAGCAGCTTGGAGGGCAGGGCGACCGGGGAGCTGTTTTTT.